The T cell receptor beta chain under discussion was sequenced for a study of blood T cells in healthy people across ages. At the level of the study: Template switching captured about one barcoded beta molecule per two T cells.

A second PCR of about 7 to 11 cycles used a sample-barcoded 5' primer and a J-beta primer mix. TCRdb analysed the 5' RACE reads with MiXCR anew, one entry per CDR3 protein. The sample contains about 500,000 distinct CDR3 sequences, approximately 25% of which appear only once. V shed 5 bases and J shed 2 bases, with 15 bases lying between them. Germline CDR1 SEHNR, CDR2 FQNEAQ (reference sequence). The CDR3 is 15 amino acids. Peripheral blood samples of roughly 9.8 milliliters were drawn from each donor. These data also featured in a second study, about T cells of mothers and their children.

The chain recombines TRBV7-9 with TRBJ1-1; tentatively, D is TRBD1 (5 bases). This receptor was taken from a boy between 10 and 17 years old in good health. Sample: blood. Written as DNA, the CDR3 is TGTGCCAGCAGCCCATCCGGACACGAAAACACTGAAGCTTTCTTT. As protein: CASSPSGHENTEAFF.